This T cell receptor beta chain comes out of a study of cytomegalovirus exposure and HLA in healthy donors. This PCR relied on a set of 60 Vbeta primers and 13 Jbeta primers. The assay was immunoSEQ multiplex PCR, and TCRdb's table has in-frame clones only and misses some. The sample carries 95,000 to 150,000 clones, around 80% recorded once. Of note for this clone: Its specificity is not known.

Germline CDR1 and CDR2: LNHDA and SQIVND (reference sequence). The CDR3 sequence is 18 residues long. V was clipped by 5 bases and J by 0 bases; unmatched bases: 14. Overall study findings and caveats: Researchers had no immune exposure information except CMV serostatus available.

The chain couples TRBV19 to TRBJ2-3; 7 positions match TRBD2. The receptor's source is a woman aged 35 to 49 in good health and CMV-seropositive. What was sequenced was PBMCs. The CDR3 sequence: CASSVSGAGVLSTDTQYF. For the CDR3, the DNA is TGTGCCAGTAGTGTAAGCGGGGCCGGGGTCCTTAGCACAGATACGCAGTATTTT.